This TCR beta chain was recorded in a study of T-cell memory formation after mild COVID-19. Study conclusions and caveats: Still unconfirmed is whether the second-wave clones peaking on day 37 recognized SARS-CoV-2. Clones contracting day 15 to 85 were balanced CD4/CD8; later expanders leaned CD4+. Cross-reactive memory seemingly joined, as some responding clones were found in pre-infection memory.

TCRdb recomputed calls from the 5' RACE reads with MiXCR, one row per CDR3 protein. The sample has 550,000 to 600,000 distinct CDR3 sequences, 15% to 20% seen once. The table lists this clonotype with a few counts. The antigen remains undetermined. The V gene's germline CDR1 is SGHTA and CDR2 FQGTGA. The CDR3 loop spans 12 amino acids. Trimming stripped 4 bases from V and 7 bases from J, with 7 bases between. The receptor's source is an adult woman who had mild COVID-19 (a few samples of this study predate the infection). Cell type and time point are not known. The rearrangement uses TRBV7-3 and TRBJ2-2, with unresolved D. The sequenced sample consisted of PBMCs or a T cell subset sorted from them (not recorded which). CDR3 nucleotide sequence: TGTGCCAGCAGCTCGCCGCTCGGGGAGCTGTTTTTT. It codes for CASSSPLGELFF.